What follows describes a single T cell receptor beta chain. Profiled with immunoSEQ multiplex PCR; TCRdb holds only in-frame clones, not every one. Here the sample spans 50,000 or so clones, around four fifths being singletons. This specimen belongs to a study of T cells in localized non-small cell lung cancer. Germline CDR1 reads KGHSH; CDR2 reads LQKENI. The ends were cut back, 0 bases at V and 2 bases at J, with 16 bases in the middle. CDR3 length equals 17 residues. The sample here was peripheral blood, taken before any cancer treatment. The chain links TRBV18 to TRBJ1-1; D is uncertain. The TCR originated in a female donor aged 60 or older with stage II squamous cell lung carcinoma. This CDR3 is CASSPPIVDGINTEAFF. DNA for the CDR3: TGTGCCAGCTCACCACCCATAGTGGACGGGATTAACACTGAAGCTTTCTTT.